This T cell receptor beta chain was retrieved from a study of identical twins. TCRdb recomputed calls from the 5' RACE reads with MiXCR, one row per CDR3 protein. This sample has roughly 720,000 distinct CDR3 sequences; roughly 18% occur once, and the top ten carry less than 15%. The CDR3 runs 11 residues. Trimming took off 10 bases at V and 8 bases at J, with 14 bases between the two ends. Germline V gene lookup returns CDR1 MNHNY and CDR2 SVGAGI (reference sequence). These same records also appear under a second study, on T cells expressing NK-cell markers.

This chain uses TRBV6-6 with TRBJ1-2, with D unresolved. The sequenced sample consisted of PBMCs. The clonotype was recovered from a woman between 18 and 30 years old in good health. The CDR3 coding sequence is TGTGCCACCTCGGCCTCGTCGGGCTACACCTTC. Protein product: CATSASSGYTF.